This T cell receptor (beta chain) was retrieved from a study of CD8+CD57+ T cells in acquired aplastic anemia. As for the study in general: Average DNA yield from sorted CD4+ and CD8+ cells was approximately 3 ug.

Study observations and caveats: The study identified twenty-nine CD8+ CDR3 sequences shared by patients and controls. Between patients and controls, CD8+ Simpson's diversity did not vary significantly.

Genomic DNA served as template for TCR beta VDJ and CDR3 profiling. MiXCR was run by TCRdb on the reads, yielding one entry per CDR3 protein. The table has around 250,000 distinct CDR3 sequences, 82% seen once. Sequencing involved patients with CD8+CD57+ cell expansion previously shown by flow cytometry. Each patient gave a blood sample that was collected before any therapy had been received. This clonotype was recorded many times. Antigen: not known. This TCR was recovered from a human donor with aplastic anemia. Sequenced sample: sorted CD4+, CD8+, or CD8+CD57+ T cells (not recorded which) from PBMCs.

CDR3 nucleotide sequence: TGTGCCAGCGCAGGGGGAAGGGGAGCGAGTTCGGCACCCCTCCACTTT. It encodes CASAGGRGASSAPLHF. This chain connects TRBV6-1 to TRBJ1-6; 7 bases line up with TRBD1. Germline loops: CDR1 MNHNS, CDR2 SASEGT. With V trimmed by 8 bases and J by 11 bases, 18 bases remained unmatched. The CDR3 length is 16 residues.